The sequence of this T cell receptor (beta chain) was determined in a study of radiotherapy plus CTLA-4 blockade in lung cancer. Background on the study: 15% to 20% of enrolled patients responded objectively, and about 31% had disease control. Study results and caveats: Blood saw expansion of tumor-derived TCR clones after radiotherapy plus ipilimumab.

With respect to this clone: Its antigen is undetermined.

The CDR3 covers 10 residues. The V gene end was trimmed by 8 bases and the J gene end by 6 bases; junction bases not matched to a gene: 3. Germline values: CDR1 GTSNPN, CDR2 SVGIG (reference sequence). Clones were read by immunoSEQ multiplex PCR, and TCRdb kept only the in-frame ones, dropping some. The data hold around 70,000 clones, with around 86% observed a single time. The rearrangement links TRBV30 to TRBJ1-2; 7 bases line up with TRBD1. This receptor was identified in a human donor with non-small cell lung cancer that progressed on radiotherapy plus ipilimumab. The specimen was peripheral blood, collected from a patient treated with radiotherapy plus ipilimumab. The CDR3: CAATGDGYTF. CDR3 bases: TGTGCCGCAACAGGGGATGGCTACACCTTC.